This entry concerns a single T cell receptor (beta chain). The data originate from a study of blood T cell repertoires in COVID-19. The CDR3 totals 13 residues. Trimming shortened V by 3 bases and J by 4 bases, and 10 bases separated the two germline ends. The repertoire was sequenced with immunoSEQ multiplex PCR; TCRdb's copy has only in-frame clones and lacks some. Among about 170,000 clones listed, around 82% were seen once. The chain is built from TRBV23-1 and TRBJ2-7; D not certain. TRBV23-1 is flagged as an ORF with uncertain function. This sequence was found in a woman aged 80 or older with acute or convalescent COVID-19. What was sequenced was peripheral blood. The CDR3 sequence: CASSQNRKYEQYF. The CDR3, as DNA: TGCGCCAGCAGTCAGAACAGAAAGTACGAGCAGTACTTC.